The 15 T cell receptor beta chains listed next were all sequenced from one sample in a study of T cell repertoires in cytomegalovirus infection. TCRdb redid the calling of the reads with MiXCR, one entry per CDR3 protein. The table has hundreds of thousands of distinct CDR3 sequences, 15% to 20% seen once; the top ten hold 7.5% to 9%. The specimen sequenced was PBMCs. Receptors were obtained from a human donor in good health (CMV status not recorded). Some clones in this sample may be carry-over from other donors' samples.

This clonotype has only a few counts. This chain joins TRBV7-9 and TRBJ2-5; D possibly uses TRBD1 or TRBD2 (5 bases each). The CDR3 length is 14 residues. V gave up 4 bases and J gave up 7 bases, with 16 bases separating them. Germline CDR1 and CDR2: SEHNR and FQNEAQ (reference sequence). The CDR3 loop is CASSYRDLAGTQYF. As DNA, the CDR3 is TGTGCCAGCAGCTACCGGGACCTGGCGGGGACCCAGTACTTC.

The chain employs TRBV24-1 and TRBJ1-2; D is uncertain. Trimming removed 5 bases at V and 6 bases at J, with 21 bases between. CDR1 and CDR2 from the germline V gene are KGHDR and SFDVKD. CDR3 size: 16 residues. The CDR3 DNA is TGTGCCACCAGTGCCTTAAGGGCTCAAGGGTTCGATGGCTACACCTTC. It encodes CATSALRAQGFDGYTF.

This clonotype turned up a few times. CDR3 protein: CSARSTGGSDEQYF. The CDR3 coding sequence is TGCAGTGCTAGGTCGACAGGGGGCTCAGACGAGCAGTACTTC. The gene calls are TRBV20-1 and TRBJ2-7; 10 bases line up with TRBD1. Germline-derived CDR1 and CDR2 are DFQATT and SNEGSKA (reference sequence). The CDR3 is 14 residues long. The V and J ends lost 3 bases and 5 bases, in that order; junction bases with no gene match: 7.

The rearrangement joins TRBV19 to TRBJ2-1; 9 nucleotides match TRBD1. This CDR3 is built from 16 residues. The J segment lost 9 bases and the V segment lost 5 bases, leaving 14 bases of the junction unmatched. CDR1 is LNHDA and CDR2 is SQIVND in the germline V gene (reference sequence). For the CDR3, the DNA is TGTGCCAGTAGTGCACAGGGGGCGTCGGAGATGCGTGAGCAGTTCTTC. Its protein product is CASSAQGASEMREQFF.

This clonotype was counted only a few times. J is TRBJ2-1 and V is TRBV3-1; D unresolved. Germline V gene sequence: CDR1 LGHDT, CDR2 YNNKEL (reference sequence). V was pared by 0 bases and J by 7 bases, with 16 bases between. The CDR3 extends over 16 amino acids. In nucleotides, the CDR3 is TGTGCCAGCAGCCAAGATAGGTCGGTGGGGTGGAATGAGCAGTTCTTC. This codes for CASSQDRSVGWNEQFF.

The table lists this clonotype with many counts. The CDR3 DNA is TGTGCCAGCAGTCCTACAGGGGTGGAGACCCAGTACTTC. Translated, it gives CASSPTGVETQYF. The J gene is TRBJ2-5, the V gene TRBV7-6; 7 nucleotides align to TRBD1. The CDR3 is made up of 13 amino acids. After removal of 6 bases from V and 5 bases from J, the junction contained 6 bases not matched to a gene. Per the germline V gene, CDR1 is SGHVS and CDR2 is FNYEAQ.

This chain connects TRBV24-1 to TRBJ1-4; D gene ambiguous. In germline, CDR1 is KGHDR, CDR2 SFDVKD. The CDR3 is made up of 13 amino acids. The V end lost 4 bases, the J end lost 4 bases, and 6 bases lay between the germline ends. CDR3 in DNA: TGTGCCACCAGTGAGGGGAGTAATGAAAAACTGTTTTTT. This translates into CATSEGSNEKLFF.

This clonotype was seen ten or more times. The rearrangement links TRBV7-2 to TRBJ1-1; no definite D call. The CDR3 sequence is 11 residues long. The V and J ends lost 5 bases and 3 bases respectively, with 4 bases between them. Per the germline V gene, CDR1 is SGHTA and CDR2 is FQGNSA. CDR3 bases: TGTGCCAGCAGCCCGGACACTGAAGCTTTCTTT. Its protein is CASSPDTEAFF.

The rearrangement joins TRBV7-2 to TRBJ2-3; possibly TRBD1 or TRBD2 for D (6 bases each). V shed 1 base and J shed 4 bases, with 12 bases lying between them. Germline values: CDR1 SGHTA, CDR2 FQGNSA. The CDR3 is 15 amino acids. CDR3 nucleotide sequence: TGTGCCAGCAGCTTAGAGGGGGGATGGGCAGATACGCAGTATTTT. Translated, it gives CASSLEGGWADTQYF.

This clonotype was detected ten times or more. This rearrangement joins TRBV12-3 or TRBV12-4 to TRBJ2-5; 7 nucleotides align to TRBD1. With V trimmed by 6 bases and J by 1 base, 8 bases remained unmatched. This CDR3 has 15 residues. The CDR3, as DNA: TGTGCCAGCAGCTCGACAGGGTTTGGCCAAGAGACCCAGTACTTC. It specifies CASSSTGFGQETQYF.

This clonotype was detected only a few times. The chain recombines TRBV20-1 with TRBJ2-5; 7 bases are shared with TRBD2. This CDR3 region has 12 residues. The germline V gene encodes CDR1 DFQATT and CDR2 SNEGSKA (reference sequence). Trimming at V came to 6 bases and at J to 4 bases, leaving 5 bases not matched to a gene. Here the CDR3 DNA reads TGCAGTGCGCCGCGGGAGCTAGAGACCCAGTACTTC. Its translation: CSAPRELETQYF.

This clonotype was picked up a small number of times. The chain is built from TRBV4-3 and TRBJ1-1; D not resolved. Germline CDR1 is LGHNA and CDR2 is YSLEER. The CDR3 consists of 16 residues. Trimming took off 0 bases at V and 9 bases at J, with 20 bases between the two ends. CDR3 loop: CASSQDPRPLWNKAFF. The CDR3, as DNA: TGCGCCAGCAGCCAAGATCCCAGGCCCCTGTGGAACAAAGCTTTCTTT.

This clonotype was seen many times. The chain has TRBV7-9 and TRBJ2-3; 7 bases align to TRBD2. This CDR3 is 16 amino acids long. V shed 2 bases, J shed 3 bases, and the junction held 8 bases outside the gene matches. Germline loops: CDR1 SEHNR, CDR2 FQNEAQ (reference sequence). DNA for the CDR3: TGTGCCAGCAGCTTACGGCGGGAGTATATGACAGATACGCAGTATTTT. The encoded protein is CASSLRREYMTDTQYF.

This clonotype came up many times. The rearrangement uses TRBV7-2 and TRBJ1-1; D is unclear. V gave up 1 base and J gave up 12 bases, with 12 bases separating them. Looked up from germline, CDR1 is SGHTA and CDR2 is FQGNSA. This CDR3 has 12 amino acids. The CDR3 loop reads CASSLDPVRSFF. The CDR3 DNA follows: TGTGCCAGCAGCTTAGATCCAGTAAGATCTTTCTTT.

The CDR3 region is CASSYMGTIGSYEQYF. The CDR3 DNA is TGTGCCAGCAGTTACATGGGAACAATAGGGTCCTACGAGCAGTACTTC. V and J are TRBV6-6 and TRBJ2-7, with unresolved D. Germline-derived CDR1 and CDR2 are MNHNY and SVGAGI (reference sequence). Trimming stripped 2 bases from V and 1 base from J, with 15 bases between. The CDR3 covers 16 residues.